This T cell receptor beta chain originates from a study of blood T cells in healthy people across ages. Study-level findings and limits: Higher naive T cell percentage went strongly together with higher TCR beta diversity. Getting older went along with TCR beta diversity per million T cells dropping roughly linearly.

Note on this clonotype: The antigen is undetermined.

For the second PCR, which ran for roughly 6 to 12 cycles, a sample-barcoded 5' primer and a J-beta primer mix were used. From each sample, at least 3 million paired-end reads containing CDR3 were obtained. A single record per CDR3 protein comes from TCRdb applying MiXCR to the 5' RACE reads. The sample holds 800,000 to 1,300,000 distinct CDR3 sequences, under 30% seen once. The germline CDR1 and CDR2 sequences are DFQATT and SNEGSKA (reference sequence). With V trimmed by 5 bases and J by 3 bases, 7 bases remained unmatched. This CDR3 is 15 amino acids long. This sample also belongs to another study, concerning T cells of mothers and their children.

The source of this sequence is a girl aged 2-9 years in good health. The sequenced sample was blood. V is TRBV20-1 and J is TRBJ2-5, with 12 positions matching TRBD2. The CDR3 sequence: CSAGLRTSGEETQYF. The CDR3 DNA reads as TGCAGTGCTGGCCTTCGGACTAGCGGGGAAGAGACCCAGTACTTC.